This T cell receptor (beta chain) comes out of a study of T-cell reconstitution after alpha-beta-depleted transplantation in children. Unique molecular identifiers were incorporated into the prepared TCRbeta library. TCRdb itself ran the PCR reads through MiXCR, one entry per CDR3 protein. The sample shows around 70,000 distinct CDR3 sequences, about 11% of them seen only once. CDR1 MNHEY and CDR2 SVGAGI come from the germline V gene. The CDR3 covers 15 residues. The V and J ends lost 0 bases and 4 bases, in that order; junction bases with no gene match: 3. The TCR originated in a boy aged 5-17 years with acute myeloid leukemia, due to receive a stem cell transplant. The sample here was PBMCs, taken before TCRalphabeta/CD19-depleted stem cell transplant. V and J are TRBV6-5 and TRBJ2-7, with 10 bases fitting TRBD1. The CDR3 region is CASSYSGQGNYEQYF. The DNA of the CDR3 is TGTGCCAGCAGTTACTCGGGACAGGGGAATTACGAGCAGTACTTC.